One T cell receptor (beta chain) is described in this entry. The protocol was immunoSEQ multiplex PCR, while the TCRdb copy is restricted to in-frame clones and leaves out a portion. The data show 350,000 to 400,000 clones, roughly 90% seen once. This sample was included in a study of blood T cell repertoires in COVID-19. Study context: Both acute and convalescent COVID-19 samples were obtained from the United States, Italy and Spain.

The V gene lost 7 bases and the J gene lost 3 bases, with 7 bases spanning the gap. CDR3 size: 13 residues. The germline CDR1 and CDR2 sequences are MNHEY and SVGAGI. This receptor was obtained from a woman under 40 with COVID-19, enrolled during active disease. This rearrangement joins TRBV6-5 to TRBJ2-6; unclear D gene. Sequencing was performed on peripheral blood. The DNA of the CDR3 is TGTGCCAGCATGGCTTATGGGGCCAACGTCCTGACTTTC. Amino acid sequence: CASMAYGANVLTF.